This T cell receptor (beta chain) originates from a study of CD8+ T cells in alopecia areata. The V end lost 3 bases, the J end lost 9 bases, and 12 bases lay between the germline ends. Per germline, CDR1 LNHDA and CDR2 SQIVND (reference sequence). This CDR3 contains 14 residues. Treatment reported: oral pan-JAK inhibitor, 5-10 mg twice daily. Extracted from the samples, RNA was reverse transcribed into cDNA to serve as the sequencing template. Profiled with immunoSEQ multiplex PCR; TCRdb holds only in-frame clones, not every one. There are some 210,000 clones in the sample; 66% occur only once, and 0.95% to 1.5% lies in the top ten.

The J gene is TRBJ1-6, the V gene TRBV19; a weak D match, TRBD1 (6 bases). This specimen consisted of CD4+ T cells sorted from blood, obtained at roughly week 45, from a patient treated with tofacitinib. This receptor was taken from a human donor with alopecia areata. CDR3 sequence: CASSMTGLVSPLHF. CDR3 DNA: TGTGCCAGTAGTATGACAGGTCTGGTTTCACCCCTCCACTTT.